This T cell receptor (beta chain) emerged from a study of cytomegalovirus exposure and HLA in healthy donors. Study-wide points: TCR sequences were mostly rare, though some public TCRs occurred in many donors.

The donors were in the approximately 120-subject validation cohort, distinct from the approximately 610-subject first cohort. Assay: immunoSEQ multiplex PCR; the TCRdb copy retains only in-frame clones and omits some. The repertoire holds 90,000 to 140,000 clones, about 88% seen once, with approximately 4% in the top ten. Concerning this clone itself: Its target is not known.

Germline trimming cut 2 bases from V and 2 bases from J; bases unmatched to any gene: 6. The CDR3 runs 17 residues. Germline CDR1 and CDR2: SGDLS and YYNGEE. This chain uses TRBV9 with TRBJ2-3, with TRBD2 identical over 12 bases. This receptor was obtained from a young woman in good health and CMV-seropositive. The sequenced sample consisted of PBMCs. DNA for the CDR3: TGTGCCAGCAGCGTGGACGGACTAGCGGGGCACACAGATACGCAGTATTTT. Translated: CASSVDGLAGHTDTQYF.